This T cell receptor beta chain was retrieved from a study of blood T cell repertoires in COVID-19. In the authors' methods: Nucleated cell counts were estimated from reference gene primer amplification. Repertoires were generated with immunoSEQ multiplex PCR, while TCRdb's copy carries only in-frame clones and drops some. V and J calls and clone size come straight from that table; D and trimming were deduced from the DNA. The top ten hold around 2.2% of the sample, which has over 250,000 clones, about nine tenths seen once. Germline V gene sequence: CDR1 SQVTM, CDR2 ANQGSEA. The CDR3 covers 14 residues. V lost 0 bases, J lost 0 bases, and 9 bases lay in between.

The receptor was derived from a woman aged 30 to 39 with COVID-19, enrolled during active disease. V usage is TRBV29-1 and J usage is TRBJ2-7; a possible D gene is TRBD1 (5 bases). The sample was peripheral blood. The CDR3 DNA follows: TGCAGCGTTGAAGACCAGGGTAGCTCCTACGAGCAGTACTTC. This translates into CSVEDQGSSYEQYF.